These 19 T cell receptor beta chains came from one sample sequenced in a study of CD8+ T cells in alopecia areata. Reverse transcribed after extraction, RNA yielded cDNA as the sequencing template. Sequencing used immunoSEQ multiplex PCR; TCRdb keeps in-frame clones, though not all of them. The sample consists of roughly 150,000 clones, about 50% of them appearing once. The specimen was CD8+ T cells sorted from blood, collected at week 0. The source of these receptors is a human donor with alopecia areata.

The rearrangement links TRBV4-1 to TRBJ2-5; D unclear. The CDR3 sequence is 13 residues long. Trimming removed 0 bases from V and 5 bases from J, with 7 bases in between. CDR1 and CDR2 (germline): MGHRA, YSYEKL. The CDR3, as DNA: TGCGCCAGCAGCCAAGAGGGGTGGGAGACCCAGTACTTC. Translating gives CASSQEGWETQYF.

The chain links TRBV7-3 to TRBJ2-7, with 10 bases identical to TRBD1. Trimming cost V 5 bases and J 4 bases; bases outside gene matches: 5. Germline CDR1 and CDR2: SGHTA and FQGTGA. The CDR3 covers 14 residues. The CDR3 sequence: CASSLGQGGYEQYF. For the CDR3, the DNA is TGTGCCAGCAGCCTCGGACAGGGGGGTTACGAGCAGTACTTC.

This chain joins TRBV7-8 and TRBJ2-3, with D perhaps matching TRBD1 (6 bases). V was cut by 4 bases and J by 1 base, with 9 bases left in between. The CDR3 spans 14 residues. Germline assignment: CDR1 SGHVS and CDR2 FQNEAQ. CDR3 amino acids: CASSSYRGTDTQYF. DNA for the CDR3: TGTGCCAGCAGCTCATACAGGGGCACAGATACGCAGTATTTT.

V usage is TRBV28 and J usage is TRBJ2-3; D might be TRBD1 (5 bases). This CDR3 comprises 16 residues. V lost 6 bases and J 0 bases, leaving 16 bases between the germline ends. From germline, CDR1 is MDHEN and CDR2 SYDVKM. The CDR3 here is CASSRTDSSSTDTQYF. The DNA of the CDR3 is TGTGCCAGCAGCCGCACAGACAGCTCTAGCACAGATACGCAGTATTTT.

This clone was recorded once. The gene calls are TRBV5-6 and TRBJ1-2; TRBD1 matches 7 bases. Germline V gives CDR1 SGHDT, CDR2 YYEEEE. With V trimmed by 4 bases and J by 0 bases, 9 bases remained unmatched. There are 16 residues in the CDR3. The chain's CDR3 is CASSAFTGDPNYGYTF. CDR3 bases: TGTGCCAGCAGCGCTTTTACAGGGGATCCTAACTATGGCTACACCTTC.

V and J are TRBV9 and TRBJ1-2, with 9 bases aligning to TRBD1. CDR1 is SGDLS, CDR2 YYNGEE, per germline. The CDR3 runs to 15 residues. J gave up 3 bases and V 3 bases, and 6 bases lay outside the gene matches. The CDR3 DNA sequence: TGTGCCAGCAGCGCCCAGGACAGGGGTCACTATGGCTACACCTTC. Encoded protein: CASSAQDRGHYGYTF.

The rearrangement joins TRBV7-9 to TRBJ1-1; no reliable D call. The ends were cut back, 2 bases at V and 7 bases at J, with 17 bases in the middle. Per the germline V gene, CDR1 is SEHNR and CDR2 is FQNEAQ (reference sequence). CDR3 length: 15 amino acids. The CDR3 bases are TGTGCCAGCAGCTTACTCAAGAGTAGTTGGGGTGAAGCTTTCTTT. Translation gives CASSLLKSSWGEAFF. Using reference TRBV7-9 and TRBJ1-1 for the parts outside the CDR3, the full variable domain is DTGVSQNPRHKITKRGQNVTFRCDPISEHNRLYWYRQTLGQGPEFLTYFQNEAQLEKSRLLSDRFSAERPKGSFSTLEIQRTEQGDSAMYLCASSLLKSSWGEAFFGQGTRLTVV.

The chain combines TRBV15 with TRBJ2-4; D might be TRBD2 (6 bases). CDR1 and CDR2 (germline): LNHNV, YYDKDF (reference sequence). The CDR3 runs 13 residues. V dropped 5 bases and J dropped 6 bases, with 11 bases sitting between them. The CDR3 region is CATSGGEANIQYF. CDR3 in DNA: TGTGCCACCAGCGGCGGGGAGGCAAACATTCAGTACTTC.

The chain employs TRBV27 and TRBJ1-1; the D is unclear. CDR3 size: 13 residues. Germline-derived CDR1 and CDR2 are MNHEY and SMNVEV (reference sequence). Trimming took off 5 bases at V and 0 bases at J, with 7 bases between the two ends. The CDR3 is CASSQMMNTEAFF. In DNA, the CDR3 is TGTGCCAGCAGTCAGATGATGAACACTGAAGCTTTCTTT.

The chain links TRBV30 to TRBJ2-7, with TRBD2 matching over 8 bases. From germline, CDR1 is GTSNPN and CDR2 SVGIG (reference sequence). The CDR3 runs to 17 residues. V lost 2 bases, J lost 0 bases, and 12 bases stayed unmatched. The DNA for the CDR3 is TGTGCCTGGAGTTTCGGGGGGGAGGGCATCAGCTCCTACGAGCAGTACTTC. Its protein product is CAWSFGGEGISSYEQYF.

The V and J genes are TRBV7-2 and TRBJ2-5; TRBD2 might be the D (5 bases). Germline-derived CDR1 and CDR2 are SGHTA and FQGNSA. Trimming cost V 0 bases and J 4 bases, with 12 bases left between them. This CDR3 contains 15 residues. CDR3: CASSLAPRGRETQYF. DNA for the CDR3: TGTGCCAGCAGCTTAGCCCCACGGGGAAGAGAGACCCAGTACTTC.

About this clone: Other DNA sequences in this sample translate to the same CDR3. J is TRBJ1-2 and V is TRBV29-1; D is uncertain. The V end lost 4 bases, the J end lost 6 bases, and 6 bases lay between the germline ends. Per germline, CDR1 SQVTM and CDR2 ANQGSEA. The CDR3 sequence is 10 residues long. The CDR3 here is CSVAGDGYTF. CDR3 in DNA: TGCAGCGTTGCTGGGGATGGCTACACCTTC.

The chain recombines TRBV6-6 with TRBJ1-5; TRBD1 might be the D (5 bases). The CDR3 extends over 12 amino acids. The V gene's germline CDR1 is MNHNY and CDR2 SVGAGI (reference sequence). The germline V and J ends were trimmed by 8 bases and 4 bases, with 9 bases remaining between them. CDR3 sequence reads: CASGKGNQPQHF. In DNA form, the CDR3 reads TGTGCCAGCGGGAAGGGGAATCAGCCCCAGCATTTT.

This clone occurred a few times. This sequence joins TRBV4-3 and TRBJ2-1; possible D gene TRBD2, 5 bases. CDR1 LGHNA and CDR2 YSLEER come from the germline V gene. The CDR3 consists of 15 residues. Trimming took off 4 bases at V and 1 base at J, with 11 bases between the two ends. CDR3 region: CASSPRTGSYNEQFF. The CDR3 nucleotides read TGCGCCAGCAGCCCGCGGACTGGGTCCTACAATGAGCAGTTCTTC.

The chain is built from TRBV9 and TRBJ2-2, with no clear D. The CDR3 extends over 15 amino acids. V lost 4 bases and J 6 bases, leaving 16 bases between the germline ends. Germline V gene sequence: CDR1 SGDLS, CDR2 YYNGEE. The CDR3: CASSPPGGFPGELFF. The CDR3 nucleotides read TGTGCCAGCAGCCCCCCGGGTGGGTTCCCCGGGGAGCTGTTTTTT.

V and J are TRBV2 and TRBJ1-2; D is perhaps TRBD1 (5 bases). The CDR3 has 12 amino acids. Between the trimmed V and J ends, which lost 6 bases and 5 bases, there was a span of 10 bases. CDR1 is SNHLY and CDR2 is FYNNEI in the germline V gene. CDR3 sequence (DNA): TGTGCCAGCAGGGACGAGGGGTATGGCTACACCTTC. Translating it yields CASRDEGYGYTF.

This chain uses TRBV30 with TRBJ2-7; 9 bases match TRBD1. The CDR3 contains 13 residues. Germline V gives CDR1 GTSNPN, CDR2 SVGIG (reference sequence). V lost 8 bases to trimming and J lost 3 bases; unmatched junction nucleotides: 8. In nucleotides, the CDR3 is TGTGCCCTTCGGACAGGGGTAGACTACGAGCAGTACTTC. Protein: CALRTGVDYEQYF.

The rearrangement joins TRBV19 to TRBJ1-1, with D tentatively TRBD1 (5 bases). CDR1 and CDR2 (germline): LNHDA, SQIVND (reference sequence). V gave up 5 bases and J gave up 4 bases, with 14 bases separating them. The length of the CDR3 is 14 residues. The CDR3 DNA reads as TGTGCCAGTAGTCCACTCGGGGGAATCACTGAAGCTTTCTTT. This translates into CASSPLGGITEAFF.

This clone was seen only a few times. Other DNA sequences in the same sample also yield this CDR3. CDR3 coding DNA: TGTGCCAGCAGCTTGAGAACAGATACGCAGTATTTT. Encoded protein: CASSLRTDTQYF. The chain uses TRBV7-9 and TRBJ2-3; D is unclear. Between the trimmed V and J ends, which lost 3 bases and 3 bases, there was a span of 4 bases. The CDR3 sequence is 12 residues long. Germline V gives CDR1 SEHNR, CDR2 FQNEAQ (reference sequence).